One and the same sample provided the 21 T cell receptor beta chains below, sequenced in a study of low-dose radiotherapy and immunotherapy resistance in tumors. Alpha- and beta-chain coverage of first-strand cDNA came from TRAV- and TRBV-specific primers. TCR amplification used roughly 18 PCR cycles, a constant-region primer and a V-primer adapter. TCRdb passed the reads through MiXCR, listing each CDR3 protein once. Of more than 85,000 distinct CDR3 sequences in the sample, more than 8% were seen once. The time point denotes: before trial treatment. This sample comprised PBMCs, obtained before treatment. Every receptor here comes from a male donor with prostate cancer.

A remark on this clonotype: A far bigger clonotype differs at one base, so this is likely a read error. V and J are TRBV13 and TRBJ2-1; no definite D call. V shed 0 bases and J shed 10 bases, with 19 bases lying between them. The CDR3 sequence is 16 residues long. Germline CDR1 is PRHDT and CDR2 is FYEKMQ (reference sequence). DNA for the CDR3: TGTGCCAGCAGCTTAGGGTCGCAGGAAGTATCCTACGAGCAGTTCTTC. This encodes CASSLGSQEVSYEQFF.

This clonotype was found many times. The chain is built from TRBV27 and TRBJ2-1; 12 bases align to TRBD2. The CDR3 has 17 amino acids. Germline values: CDR1 MNHEY, CDR2 SMNVEV (reference sequence). J lost 3 bases, V lost 6 bases, and 9 bases had no gene match. CDR3 loop: CASRRGQGLAGYNEQFF. CDR3 in DNA: TGTGCCAGCAGGAGGGGACAGGGACTAGCGGGCTACAATGAGCAGTTCTTC.

In its sample, this clonotype was seen many times. This sequence joins TRBV11-2 and TRBJ2-2; a weak D match, TRBD1 (6 bases). V lost 5 bases to trimming and J lost 4 bases, with 14 bases between them. Per germline, CDR1 SGHAT and CDR2 FQNNGV. The length of the CDR3 is 15 residues. The chain's CDR3 is CASSQPGQSTGELFF. CDR3 nucleotide sequence: TGTGCCAGCAGCCAACCGGGACAAAGCACCGGGGAGCTGTTTTTT.

This clonotype was counted many times. The chain is built from TRBV16 and TRBJ2-1; no reliable D call. The CDR3 runs 14 residues. CDR1 and CDR2 from the germline V gene are KGHSY and FQNENV. The V gene lost 0 bases and the J gene lost 6 bases, with 9 bases spanning the gap. CDR3 protein: CASSQSSVGNEQFF. The DNA of the CDR3 is TGTGCCAGCAGCCAATCTTCGGTTGGCAATGAGCAGTTCTTC.

This clonotype has at least ten counts. The chain carries TRBV7-8 and TRBJ2-7; no clear D. The CDR3 covers 13 residues. Germline assignment: CDR1 SGHVS and CDR2 FQNEAQ. Trimming left V 3 bases short and J 5 bases short, with 11 bases between. In nucleotides, the CDR3 is TGTGCCAGCAGCTTTACCGGGTTCGACGAGCAGTACTTC. Protein sequence: CASSFTGFDEQYF. Full variable domain (rest looked up from reference TRBV7-8 and TRBJ2-7): GAGVSQSPRYKVAKRGQDVALRCDPISGHVSLFWYQQALGQGPEFLTYFQNEAQLDKSGLPSDRFFAERPEGSVSTLKIQRTQQEDSAVYLCASSFTGFDEQYFGPGTRLTVT.

The V gene is TRBV20-1, the J gene TRBJ2-7; TRBD1 aligns across 7 bases. The CDR3 spans 13 residues. Trimming at V came to 5 bases and at J to 4 bases, leaving 8 bases not matched to a gene. Germline CDR1 reads DFQATT; CDR2 reads SNEGSKA (reference sequence). CDR3: CSAPLTGQYEQYF. The CDR3, as DNA: TGCAGTGCTCCCTTGACAGGGCAGTACGAGCAGTACTTC.

This clonotype came up many times. The CDR3 coding sequence is TGCGCCAGCAGCTTCGGACAAGACCAAGAGACCCAGTACTTC. It encodes CASSFGQDQETQYF. The chain carries TRBV5-1 and TRBJ2-5, with a tentative D call TRBD1 (5 bases). The CDR3 extends over 14 amino acids. The germline gives CDR1 SGHRS, CDR2 YFSETQ. The germline V and J ends were trimmed by 2 bases and 0 bases, with 8 bases remaining between them.

Many counts were recorded for this clonotype. This chain joins TRBV20-1 and TRBJ1-4; D not resolved. Deletions cut 3 bases from V and 4 bases from J, with 12 bases between. The CDR3 runs 14 residues. Germline values: CDR1 DFQATT, CDR2 SNEGSKA (reference sequence). The CDR3 spells CSASSPHFNEKLFF. The CDR3 DNA follows: TGCAGTGCTAGTTCGCCGCACTTTAATGAAAAACTGTTTTTT.

This clonotype has at least ten counts. This chain uses TRBV7-2 with TRBJ1-1; possible D gene TRBD1, 6 bases. Germline V gene lookup returns CDR1 SGHTA and CDR2 FQGNSA. This CDR3 is built from 14 residues. The ends were cut back, 2 bases at V and 2 bases at J, with 9 bases in the middle. CDR3 residues: CASSLRGYNTEAFF. The CDR3, as DNA: TGTGCCAGCAGCTTAAGGGGGTACAACACTGAAGCTTTCTTT.

The sample holds many counts of this clonotype. This rearrangement joins TRBV6-6 to TRBJ2-5; 10 bases align to TRBD1. J gave up 3 bases and V 6 bases, and 7 bases lay outside the gene matches. Germline CDR1 and CDR2: MNHNY and SVGAGI (reference sequence). This CDR3 is 15 amino acids long. Here the CDR3 reads CASRRGQGREETQYF. Here the CDR3 DNA reads TGTGCCAGCAGGCGGGGACAGGGGCGAGAAGAGACCCAGTACTTC.

Worth noting for this clonotype: This probably arose from a read error, given a far larger clone one base away. The CDR3 nucleotides read TGCGCCAGCAGCTTGGGCGAGCGATACCACGAGCAGTTCTTC. Translated, it gives CASSLGERYHEQFF. The rearrangement joins TRBV5-1 to TRBJ2-1; D is unclear. The CDR3 consists of 14 residues. The V end was cut by 0 bases, the J end by 10 bases, with 14 bases between. The germline CDR1 and CDR2 sequences are SGHRS and YFSETQ.

The sample holds many counts of this clonotype. V is TRBV20-1 and J is TRBJ2-1, with 11 nucleotides matching TRBD2. The junction had 5 bases not matched to a gene; V was cut back by 6 bases and J by 1 base. The CDR3 runs 15 residues. CDR1 is DFQATT, CDR2 SNEGSKA, per germline (reference sequence). As DNA, the CDR3 is TGCAGTGCGGCTGGACTAGCGGGTTCCTACAATGAGCAGTTCTTC. Protein: CSAAGLAGSYNEQFF.

This clonotype was seen many times. The rearrangement uses TRBV29-1 and TRBJ2-7; D possibly uses TRBD1 or TRBD2 (6 bases each). V lost 6 bases, J lost 6 bases, and 15 bases lay in between. In germline, CDR1 is SQVTM, CDR2 ANQGSEA. The CDR3 consists of 12 residues. The CDR3 nucleotides read TGCAGCGTGGGGTGGGGGGCCGGCGAGCAGTACTTC. Its protein is CSVGWGAGEQYF.

This rearrangement joins TRBV30 to TRBJ1-4; D not resolved. Germline-derived CDR1 and CDR2 are GTSNPN and SVGIG (reference sequence). Trimming cost V 4 bases and J 8 bases, with 14 bases left between them. This CDR3 contains 13 residues. The CDR3 sequence is CAWNSGPREKLFF. DNA of the CDR3: TGTGCCTGGAACTCCGGGCCCAGGGAAAAACTGTTTTTT.

This rearrangement joins TRBV28 to TRBJ1-5, with D tentatively TRBD1 (5 bases). Trimming took 6 bases from V and 2 from J, leaving 17 bases between them. Germline V gene sequence: CDR1 MDHEN, CDR2 SYDVKM. The CDR3 runs to 16 residues. For the CDR3, the DNA is TGTGCCAGCAGACCTCCTCAGGGATTCGGCAATCAGCCCCAGCATTTT. Translated, it gives CASRPPQGFGNQPQHF.

This clonotype was seen repeatedly, ten times or more. The chain recombines TRBV6-1 with TRBJ1-1; D gene ambiguous. CDR1 is MNHNS, CDR2 SASEGT, per germline. V was pared by 7 bases and J by 8 bases, with 8 bases between. CDR3 length equals 10 residues. This chain's CDR3 is CASKITEAFF. CDR3 bases: TGTGCCAGCAAGATTACAGAAGCTTTCTTT.

This clonotype was observed many times. This chain joins TRBV6-2 or TRBV6-3 and TRBJ1-2; the match to TRBD1 covers 8 bases. The V gene's germline CDR1 is MNHEY and CDR2 SVGEGT. This CDR3 contains 16 residues. With 6 bases clipped from V and 0 bases from J, the junction kept 9 bases outside the gene matches. The CDR3 DNA is TGTGCCAGCAGCCCAGGACAGGGCTACGCTAACTATGGCTACACCTTC. This codes for CASSPGQGYANYGYTF.

This clonotype was found many times. The chain couples TRBV2 to TRBJ2-5; TRBD1 or TRBD2 may be the D gene (6 bases each). V lost 3 bases to trimming and J lost 5 bases, with 10 bases between them. In germline, CDR1 is SNHLY, CDR2 FYNNEI. This CDR3 contains 13 residues. The CDR3: CASSDTGRETQYF. The CDR3 bases are TGTGCCAGCAGTGATACAGGGAGGGAGACCCAGTACTTC.

This clonotype appeared many times. The V call is TRBV7-9, the J call TRBJ1-2, with 9 bases identical to TRBD1. The germline gives CDR1 SEHNR, CDR2 FQNEAQ (reference sequence). The CDR3 extends over 16 amino acids. The V and J ends lost 1 base and 6 bases, in that order; junction bases with no gene match: 9. The CDR3 nucleotides are TGTGCCAGCAGCTTAGAGGGACAGGGAAGGTCGGATGGCTACACCTTC. Residues: CASSLEGQGRSDGYTF.

This clonotype was detected ten times or more. This chain links TRBV18 with TRBJ1-2, with 10 bases identical to TRBD1. The CDR3 has 14 amino acids. Germline values: CDR1 KGHSH, CDR2 LQKENI. Trimming took 6 bases from V and 7 from J; bases not matched to a gene: 8. The CDR3 sequence: CASSRDRGSSGYTF. The CDR3 coding sequence is TGTGCCAGCTCTCGGGACAGGGGTTCGTCTGGCTACACCTTC. The full variable domain, rest sourced from reference TRBV18 and TRBJ1-2, is NAGVMQNPRHLVRRRGQEARLRCSPMKGHSHVYWYRQLPEEGLKFMVYLQKENIIDESGMPKERFSAEFPKEGPSILRIQQVVRGDSAAYFCASSRDRGSSGYTFGSGTRLTVV.

This clonotype was counted many times. The CDR3 spells CASSPPREYSYEQYF. DNA for the CDR3: TGTGCCAGCTCACCACCGCGGGAGTACTCCTACGAGCAGTACTTC. The chain is built from TRBV18 and TRBJ2-7, with 7 bases matching TRBD2. Germline CDR1 and CDR2: KGHSH and LQKENI. Unmatched junction bases numbered 2, after V lost 0 bases and J lost 0 bases. This CDR3 is built from 15 residues.